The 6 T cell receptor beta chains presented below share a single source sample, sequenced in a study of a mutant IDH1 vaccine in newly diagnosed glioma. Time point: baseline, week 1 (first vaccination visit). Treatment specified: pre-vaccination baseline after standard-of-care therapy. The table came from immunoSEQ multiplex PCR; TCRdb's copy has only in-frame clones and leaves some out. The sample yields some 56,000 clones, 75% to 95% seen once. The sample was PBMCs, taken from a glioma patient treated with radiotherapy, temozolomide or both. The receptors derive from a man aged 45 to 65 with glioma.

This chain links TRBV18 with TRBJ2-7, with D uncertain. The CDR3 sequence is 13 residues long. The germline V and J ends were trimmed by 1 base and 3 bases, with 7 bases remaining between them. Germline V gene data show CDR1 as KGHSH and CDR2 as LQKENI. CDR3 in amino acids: CASSPQGNYEQYF. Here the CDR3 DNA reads TGTGCCAGCTCACCACAGGGAAACTACGAGCAGTACTTC.

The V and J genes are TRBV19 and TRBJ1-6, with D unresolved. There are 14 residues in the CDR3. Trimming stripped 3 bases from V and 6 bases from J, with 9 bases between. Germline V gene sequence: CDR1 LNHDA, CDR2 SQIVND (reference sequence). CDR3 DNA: TGTGCCAGTAGTATCAGCCAGATTAATTCACCCCTCCACTTT. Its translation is CASSISQINSPLHF.

The CDR3 nucleotides are TGTGCCAGCACCCGTAGCGGGAGTGACTACGAGCAGTACTTC. It yields the protein CASTRSGSDYEQYF. The rearrangement uses TRBV28 and TRBJ2-7; 9 nucleotides agree with TRBD2. From germline, CDR1 is MDHEN and CDR2 SYDVKM. The CDR3 loop spans 14 amino acids. V gave up 7 bases and J gave up 3 bases; unmatched junction bases: 7.

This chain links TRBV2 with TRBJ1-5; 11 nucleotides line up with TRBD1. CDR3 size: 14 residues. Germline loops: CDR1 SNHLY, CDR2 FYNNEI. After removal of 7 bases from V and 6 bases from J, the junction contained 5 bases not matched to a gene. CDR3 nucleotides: TGTGCCAGCAAAGGGACAGGGGGAGGTCAGCCCCAGCATTTT. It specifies CASKGTGGGQPQHF.

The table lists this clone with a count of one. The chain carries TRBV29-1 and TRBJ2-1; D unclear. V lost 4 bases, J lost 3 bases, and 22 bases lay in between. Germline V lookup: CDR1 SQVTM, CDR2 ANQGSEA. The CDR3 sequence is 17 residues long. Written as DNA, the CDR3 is TGCAGCGTTGCCCGCGTCATAAGCGACAATTACTACAATGAGCAGTTCTTC. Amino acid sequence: CSVARVISDNYYNEQFF.

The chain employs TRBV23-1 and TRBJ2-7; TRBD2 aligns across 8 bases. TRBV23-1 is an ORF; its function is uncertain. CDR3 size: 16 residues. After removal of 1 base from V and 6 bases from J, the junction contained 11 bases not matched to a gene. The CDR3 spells CASSQFERESLSEQYF. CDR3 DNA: TGCGCCAGCAGTCAATTCGAGCGGGAGAGCCTATCCGAGCAGTACTTC.